This is a list of T cell receptor beta chains from one sample in a study of shared clonotypes between healthy human individuals. TCRdb's table, derived via immunoSEQ multiplex PCR, lists solely in-frame clones and lacks some. The sample carries about 360,000 clones, about 70% recorded once. The sample was memory CD4+ T cells sorted from blood. Every receptor here comes from a young man in good health. Both conserved end residues are part of each CDR3. D genes are given only for firm matches. Clone size is given for some rows only: seen once, a few or many times, or a class if the clone is expanded.

d_gene: TRBD1
j_gene: TRBJ2-1
v_gene: TRBV5-1
abundance: once
CDR3nt: TGCGCCAGCAGCTTGGGTGGGACAGGCTACAATGAGCAGTTCTTC
CDR3aa: CASSLGGTGYNEQFF

d_gene: NA
j_gene: TRBJ1-3
v_gene: TRBV29-1
abundance: NA
CDR3nt: TGCAGCGTTGAAGGTCTCGGAAACACCATATATTTT
CDR3aa: CSVEGLGNTIYF

d_gene: NA
j_gene: TRBJ2-1
v_gene: TRBV6-1
abundance: NA
CDR3nt: TGTGCCAGCAGTGTCATCTCGTGGGGTGAGCAGTTCTTC
CDR3aa: CASSVISWGEQFF

d_gene: NA
j_gene: TRBJ1-3
v_gene: TRBV6-5
abundance: NA
CDR3nt: TGTGCCAGCACCATAACATGGGACTCTGGAAACACCATATATTTT
CDR3aa: CASTITWDSGNTIYF

d_gene: TRBD1
j_gene: TRBJ2-4
v_gene: TRBV5-1
abundance: NA
CDR3nt: TGCGCCAGCAGCTCGGGACAGGGATTGGGGGCAAACATTCAGTACTTC
CDR3aa: CASSSGQGLGANIQYF

d_gene: TRBD1
j_gene: TRBJ2-7
v_gene: TRBV18
abundance: NA
CDR3nt: TGTGCCAGCTCACCGGCAGGGGGTGGCTCCTACGAGCAGTACTTC
CDR3aa: CASSPAGGGSYEQYF

d_gene: NA
j_gene: TRBJ2-7
v_gene: TRBV7-6
abundance: NA
CDR3nt: TGTGCCAGCAGCTTAGCAGGGGCGGGCTACGAGCAGTACTTC
CDR3aa: CASSLAGAGYEQYF

d_gene: NA
j_gene: TRBJ1-5
v_gene: TRBV2
abundance: NA
CDR3nt: TGTGCCAGCAGTTTCGGGCCTGCCTCGGGTCAGCCCCAGCATTTT
CDR3aa: CASSFGPASGQPQHF

d_gene: TRBD1
j_gene: TRBJ2-5
v_gene: TRBV7-9
abundance: NA
CDR3nt: TGTGCCAGCAGCTTAAACAGGGGAGAGACCCAGTACTTC
CDR3aa: CASSLNRGETQYF

d_gene: NA
j_gene: TRBJ2-1
v_gene: TRBV7-3
abundance: once
CDR3nt: TGTGCCAGCAGCCCGCAGGGCCTCTCCTACAATGAGCAGTTCTTC
CDR3aa: CASSPQGLSYNEQFF

d_gene: NA
j_gene: TRBJ2-1
v_gene: TRBV15
abundance: NA
CDR3nt: TGTGCCACCAGCATGACACTGCGGAATGAGCAGTTCTTC
CDR3aa: CATSMTLRNEQFF

d_gene: NA
j_gene: TRBJ1-3
v_gene: TRBV5-1
abundance: NA
CDR3nt: TGCGCCAGCAGACCCAGCCACTCTGGAAACACCATATATTTT
CDR3aa: CASRPSHSGNTIYF

d_gene: TRBD2
j_gene: TRBJ2-5
v_gene: TRBV7-3
abundance: NA
CDR3nt: TGTGCCAGCAGCTTAACCTCGCGGACTAGCGTTGAGACCCAGTACTTC
CDR3aa: CASSLTSRTSVETQYF

d_gene: TRBD1
j_gene: TRBJ1-3
v_gene: TRBV25-1
abundance: few
CDR3nt: TGTGCCAGCAGTCATGGGACAGACTCTGGAAACACCATATATTTT
CDR3aa: CASSHGTDSGNTIYF

d_gene: NA
j_gene: TRBJ2-3
v_gene: TRBV20-1
abundance: NA
CDR3nt: TGCAGTGCTTATCTTTCGGATACGCAGTATTTT
CDR3aa: CSAYLSDTQYF

d_gene: TRBD2
j_gene: TRBJ2-7
v_gene: TRBV28
abundance: NA
CDR3nt: TGTGCCAGCAGTTTTCGAACTAGCGGGACCGACTTC
CDR3aa: CASSFRTSGTDF

d_gene: TRBD2
j_gene: TRBJ2-1
v_gene: TRBV12-5
abundance: NA
CDR3nt: TGTGCTAGTGCGACTAGCGGGTACTACAATGAGCAGTTCTTC
CDR3aa: CASATSGYYNEQFF

d_gene: NA
j_gene: TRBJ2-1
v_gene: TRBV5-1
abundance: NA
CDR3nt: TGCGCCAGCAGCTTTCTGAATTTCGTGGATGAGCAGTTCTTC
CDR3aa: CASSFLNFVDEQFF

d_gene: TRBD2
j_gene: TRBJ2-3
v_gene: TRBV18
abundance: NA
CDR3nt: TGTGCCAGCTCACCATTTAGCGGGAGTATGACGGGCACAGATACGCAGTATTTT
CDR3aa: CASSPFSGSMTGTDTQYF

d_gene: TRBD2
j_gene: TRBJ2-7
v_gene: TRBV6-1
abundance: NA
CDR3nt: TGTGCCAGCAGTGCCCGGGAGGGCCGCTACGAGCAGTACTTC
CDR3aa: CASSAREGRYEQYF

d_gene: NA
j_gene: TRBJ2-7
v_gene: TRBV5-5
abundance: NA
CDR3nt: TGTGCCAGCAGCTCAACAGGATTCTACGAGCAGTACTTC
CDR3aa: CASSSTGFYEQYF

d_gene: TRBD2
j_gene: TRBJ2-1
v_gene: TRBV7-2
abundance: NA
CDR3nt: TGTGCAAGCAGTCGCGGGAGGCTTAATGAGCAGTTCTTC
CDR3aa: CASSRGRLNEQFF

d_gene: NA
j_gene: TRBJ2-7
v_gene: TRBV20-1
abundance: NA
CDR3nt: TGCAGTGCGGGTTACGAGCAGTACTTC
CDR3aa: CSAGYEQYF

d_gene: NA
j_gene: TRBJ2-5
v_gene: TRBV5-1
abundance: NA
CDR3nt: TGCGCCAGCAGGACAGGGACTTCCTACCAAGAGACCCAGTACTTC
CDR3aa: CASRTGTSYQETQYF

d_gene: NA
j_gene: TRBJ1-5
v_gene: TRBV19
abundance: NA
CDR3nt: TGTGCCAGTAACAGGAGCAATCAGCCCCAGCATTTT
CDR3aa: CASNRSNQPQHF

d_gene: NA
j_gene: TRBJ2-5
v_gene: TRBV28
abundance: NA
CDR3nt: TGTGCCAGCAGAAAGGCCGGAGTGGAGACCCAGTACTTC
CDR3aa: CASRKAGVETQYF

d_gene: TRBD2
j_gene: TRBJ2-3
v_gene: TRBV4-3
abundance: NA
CDR3nt: TGCGCCAGCAGCCTAGGACTAGCGGGACACACAGATACGCAGTATTTT
CDR3aa: CASSLGLAGHTDTQYF

d_gene: NA
j_gene: TRBJ2-2
v_gene: TRBV9
abundance: NA
CDR3nt: TGTGCCAGCAGCGTAGCCTCGGGGGCCGGGGAGCTGTTTTTT
CDR3aa: CASSVASGAGELFF

d_gene: NA
j_gene: TRBJ2-3
v_gene: TRBV15
abundance: NA
CDR3nt: TGTGCCACCAGCGCCTACTCGCAGAAGGGGTCAGATACGCAGTATTTT
CDR3aa: CATSAYSQKGSDTQYF

d_gene: NA
j_gene: TRBJ2-3
v_gene: TRBV19
abundance: NA
CDR3nt: TGTGCCAGTAGTATAGGTCCCGGAGGGCCAGATACGCAGTATTTT
CDR3aa: CASSIGPGGPDTQYF

d_gene: TRBD1
j_gene: TRBJ1-1
v_gene: TRBV18
abundance: once
CDR3nt: TGTGCCAGCTCACCACCGACAGGGAGGACGACTGAAGCTTTCTTT
CDR3aa: CASSPPTGRTTEAFF

d_gene: NA
j_gene: TRBJ1-4
v_gene: TRBV27
abundance: few
CDR3nt: TGTGCCAGCAGTTTGATATTCGGGACGTTTAATGAAAAACTGTTTTTT
CDR3aa: CASSLIFGTFNEKLFF

d_gene: TRBD2
j_gene: TRBJ2-5
v_gene: TRBV9
abundance: NA
CDR3nt: TGTGCCAGCAGCCCAGAGCGGGGACTAGCGGGACAAGAGACCCAGTACTTC
CDR3aa: CASSPERGLAGQETQYF

d_gene: NA
j_gene: TRBJ2-2
v_gene: TRBV13
abundance: once
CDR3nt: TGTGCCAGCAGCTTAGGGGTTACCGGGGAGCTGTTTTTT
CDR3aa: CASSLGVTGELFF

d_gene: NA
j_gene: TRBJ1-2
v_gene: TRBV28
abundance: NA
CDR3nt: TGTGCCAGCAGGGAGCCTGGACGCTATGGCTACACCTTC
CDR3aa: CASREPGRYGYTF

d_gene: NA
j_gene: TRBJ1-5
v_gene: TRBV6-6
abundance: once
CDR3nt: TGTGCCAGCAGAGATACGGGGGCCCGGGGGCCCCAGCATTTT
CDR3aa: CASRDTGARGPQHF

d_gene: TRBD1
j_gene: TRBJ2-2
v_gene: TRBV9
abundance: NA
CDR3nt: TGTGCCAGCAGCGTGGGACAGGGGACGAACACCGGGGAGCTGTTTTTT
CDR3aa: CASSVGQGTNTGELFF

d_gene: TRBD2
j_gene: TRBJ2-4
v_gene: TRBV9
abundance: NA
CDR3nt: TGTGCCAGCAGCGTAGGGCTAGCGGGATCCAAAAACATTCAGTACTTC
CDR3aa: CASSVGLAGSKNIQYF

d_gene: NA
j_gene: TRBJ2-2
v_gene: TRBV11-3
abundance: many
CDR3nt: TGTGCCAGCAGCTTAGCGTTCACCGGGGAGCTGTTTTTT
CDR3aa: CASSLAFTGELFF

d_gene: NA
j_gene: TRBJ1-4
v_gene: TRBV4-3
abundance: NA
CDR3nt: TGCGCCAGCAGCCAAGATCGGCAAATTGAAAAACTGTTTTTT
CDR3aa: CASSQDRQIEKLFF

d_gene: TRBD1
j_gene: TRBJ1-5
v_gene: TRBV28
abundance: NA
CDR3nt: TGTGCCAGCAGGCAAGACAGGGTGGTGGAGCCCCAGCATTTT
CDR3aa: CASRQDRVVEPQHF

d_gene: NA
j_gene: TRBJ1-1
v_gene: TRBV6-5
abundance: many
CDR3nt: TGTGCCAGCAGTTACTCCGACGGGGGCTGGGATGAAGCTTTCTTT
CDR3aa: CASSYSDGGWDEAFF

d_gene: NA
j_gene: TRBJ2-7
v_gene: TRBV5-1
abundance: NA
CDR3nt: TGCGCCAGCAGCTTGGGGACTGCCCTCTACGAGCAGTACTTC
CDR3aa: CASSLGTALYEQYF

d_gene: TRBD2
j_gene: TRBJ2-1
v_gene: TRBV14
abundance: NA
CDR3nt: TGTGCCAGCAGCCAAGGACGGCGGGGGTACAATGAGCAGTTCTTC
CDR3aa: CASSQGRRGYNEQFF

d_gene: TRBD2
j_gene: TRBJ2-3
v_gene: TRBV29-1
abundance: few
CDR3nt: TGCAGCGTTGGCGGGTTAACTAGCGGGATCGCAGATACGCAGTATTTT
CDR3aa: CSVGGLTSGIADTQYF

d_gene: NA
j_gene: TRBJ1-1
v_gene: TRBV30
abundance: few
CDR3nt: TGTGCCTGGAGTACACAGGGCTGGAACACTGAAGCTTTCTTT
CDR3aa: CAWSTQGWNTEAFF

d_gene: TRBD2
j_gene: TRBJ2-7
v_gene: TRBV7-9
abundance: NA
CDR3nt: TGTGCCAGCAGCTTAGTCGCGGGAGGGTACGAGCAGTACTTC
CDR3aa: CASSLVAGGYEQYF

d_gene: TRBD1
j_gene: TRBJ2-1
v_gene: TRBV7-2
abundance: NA
CDR3nt: TGTGCCAGCAGCTCACTACTTGGACAGGGCGGCTACAATGAGCAGTTCTTC
CDR3aa: CASSSLLGQGGYNEQFF

d_gene: NA
j_gene: TRBJ2-3
v_gene: TRBV7-8
abundance: NA
CDR3nt: TGTGCCAGCAGCTTAGGTCCAGCGGAGAGCACAGATACGCAGTATTTT
CDR3aa: CASSLGPAESTDTQYF

d_gene: TRBD2
j_gene: TRBJ2-7
v_gene: TRBV7-6
abundance: NA
CDR3nt: TGTGCCAGCAGCTTAGGTGCCTTGGGACTAACCCGTTGGGCCTCCTACGAGCAGTACTTC
CDR3aa: CASSLGALGLTRWASYEQYF

d_gene: NA
j_gene: TRBJ1-5
v_gene: TRBV19
abundance: NA
CDR3nt: TGTGCCAGTAGTAGTTATGAGTATAGCAATCAGCCCCAGCATTTT
CDR3aa: CASSSYEYSNQPQHF

d_gene: NA
j_gene: TRBJ1-4
v_gene: TRBV18
abundance: NA
CDR3nt: TGTGCCAGCTCGTATTCTAGTCAGGATGAAAAACTGTTTTTT
CDR3aa: CASSYSSQDEKLFF

d_gene: NA
j_gene: TRBJ1-2
v_gene: TRBV4-3
abundance: NA
CDR3nt: TGCGCCAGCAGCCAGGGTACAGGGTGGGGCGCGGACTATGGCTACACCTTC
CDR3aa: CASSQGTGWGADYGYTF

d_gene: NA
j_gene: TRBJ2-6
v_gene: TRBV18
abundance: NA
CDR3nt: TGTGCCAGCTCACCGTCAGGGGCCAACGTCCTGACTTTC
CDR3aa: CASSPSGANVLTF

d_gene: NA
j_gene: TRBJ2-1
v_gene: TRBV5-5
abundance: many
CDR3nt: TGTGCCAGCAGCTTGGTTTTCACCAGGGGAAACGACGAGCAGTTCTTC
CDR3aa: CASSLVFTRGNDEQFF

d_gene: NA
j_gene: TRBJ1-1
v_gene: TRBV5-1
abundance: NA
CDR3nt: TGCGCCAGCAGCTTGGGGGCAGGGACGAACACTGAAGCTTTCTTT
CDR3aa: CASSLGAGTNTEAFF

d_gene: NA
j_gene: TRBJ2-7
v_gene: TRBV11-2
abundance: once
CDR3nt: TGTGCCAGCAGCTTAGGCTTAGGCAGAACATACGAGCAGTACTTC
CDR3aa: CASSLGLGRTYEQYF

d_gene: TRBD2
j_gene: TRBJ2-7
v_gene: TRBV28
abundance: NA
CDR3nt: TGTGCCAGCAGTTCAGGGGCTAGCGGGAGATACGAGCAGTACTTC
CDR3aa: CASSSGASGRYEQYF

d_gene: TRBD2
j_gene: TRBJ2-7
v_gene: TRBV6-1
abundance: NA
CDR3nt: TGTGCCAGCAGTGACTCTAGCGGACCCTACGAGCAGTACTTC
CDR3aa: CASSDSSGPYEQYF

d_gene: NA
j_gene: TRBJ1-2
v_gene: TRBV5-4
abundance: NA
CDR3nt: TGTGCCAGCAGCTCATCAGGGATGAGTTATGGCTACACCTTC
CDR3aa: CASSSSGMSYGYTF